This T cell receptor beta chain comes out of a study of blood T cell repertoires in COVID-19. For the study at large: Spain, Italy and the United States supplied samples that represented acute and convalescent COVID-19. Nucleic acid was either cDNA or gDNA, and it came from T cells, B-cell-depleted T cells, or PBMCs.

CDR1 is MNHEY and CDR2 is SVGAGI in the germline V gene. The CDR3 runs to 15 residues. The V and J ends lost 2 bases and 4 bases respectively, with 15 bases between them. This clone was counted once. Clones were read by immunoSEQ multiplex PCR, and TCRdb kept only the in-frame ones, dropping some. Of about 270,000 clones in the sample, around 82% were seen once. This clonotype was sampled from a human donor in a cohort sampled during active COVID-19. The chain uses TRBV6-5 and TRBJ2-7, with D tentatively TRBD1 (6 bases). The specimen was peripheral blood. As DNA, the CDR3 is TGTGCCAGCAGTTACGCCGGGACAAGTAGGTACGAGCAGTACTTC. It specifies CASSYAGTSRYEQYF.